These 4 T cell receptor beta chains were sequenced from one sample in a study of blood T cell repertoires in COVID-19 (dated by TCRdb to 2020 to 2022). Libraries were constructed by the immunoSEQ multiplex PCR assay. TCRdb mirrors the immuneACCESS table, restricted to in-frame sequences. Some clones are absent from its copies; in checked studies, under half trace to an unresolved V gene, and the reason for the others is unknown. The sample has 200,000 or so clones on record, roughly 75% of them singletons. Less than 6% of the sample belongs to the ten largest clones. What was sequenced was peripheral blood. All receptors come from an older woman with acute or convalescent COVID-19.

CDR3 sequence: CASSFTYNEQFF. The CDR3 DNA reads TGTGCCAGCAGCTTTACCTACAATGAGCAGTTCTTC. V usage is TRBV5-4 and J usage is TRBJ2-1, with D unresolved. The V gene's germline CDR1 is SGHNT and CDR2 YYREEE (reference sequence). This CDR3 is 12 amino acids long. Trimming took 2 bases from V and 2 from J, leaving 2 bases between them.

This clone was counted once. The chain couples TRBV28 to TRBJ1-4; D perhaps matches TRBD1 (5 bases). The CDR3 has 14 amino acids. Trimming shortened V by 10 bases and J by 5 bases, and 17 bases separated the two germline ends. Germline-derived CDR1 and CDR2 are MDHEN and SYDVKM. The CDR3 loop reads CAISPGLFNEKLFF. The DNA for the CDR3 is TGTGCCATCTCCCCGGGACTTTTCAATGAAAAACTGTTTTTT.

The chain combines TRBV21-1 with TRBJ1-2; the DNA was not compared with TRBD1, the D call given in the table. TRBV21-1 is deemed a pseudogene. The CDR3 covers 20 residues. For the CDR3, the DNA is TGTGCCAGCAGCAAAGAGGGGGGCGACAGGGGGCTTTTCGGTCACAATGGCTACACCTTC. It translates to CASSKEGGDRGLFGHNGYTF.

The CDR3, as DNA: TGTGCCATTGGACAGGGGCAGAACACCGGGGAGCTGTTTTTT. It is translated as CAIGQGQNTGELFF. V is TRBV10-3 and J is TRBJ2-2; 9 nucleotides line up with TRBD1. Germline V lookup: CDR1 ENHRY, CDR2 SYGVKD. The CDR3 has 14 residues. V was pared by 9 bases and J by 1 base, with 3 bases of the junction left unmatched.